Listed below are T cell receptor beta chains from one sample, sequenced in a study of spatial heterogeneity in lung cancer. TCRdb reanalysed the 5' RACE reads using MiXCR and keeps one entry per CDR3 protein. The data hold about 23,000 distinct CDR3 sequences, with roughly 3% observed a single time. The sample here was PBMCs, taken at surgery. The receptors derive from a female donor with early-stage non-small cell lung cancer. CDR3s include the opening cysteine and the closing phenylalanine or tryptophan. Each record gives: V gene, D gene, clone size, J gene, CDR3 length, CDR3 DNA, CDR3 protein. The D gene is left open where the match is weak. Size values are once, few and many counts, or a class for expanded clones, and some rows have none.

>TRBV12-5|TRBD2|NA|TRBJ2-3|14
TGTGCTAGTGCCAGGACTAGCGCGACAGATACGCAGTATTTT
CASARTSATDTQYF
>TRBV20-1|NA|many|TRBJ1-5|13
TGCAGTGCTAGGGGGAGCGCTAATCAGCCCCAGCATTTT
CSARGSANQPQHF
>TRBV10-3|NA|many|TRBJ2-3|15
TGTGCCATCAGTGGGGGTCAAGGGAACCGAGATACGCAGTATTTT
CAISGGQGNRDTQYF
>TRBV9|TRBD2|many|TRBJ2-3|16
TGTGCCAGCAGCGCCGCTAGCGGGAGGGGCACAGATACGCAGTATTTT
CASSAASGRGTDTQYF
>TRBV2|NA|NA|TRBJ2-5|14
TGTGCCAGCAAACCAGACACCATACAAGAGACCCAGTACTTC
CASKPDTIQETQYF
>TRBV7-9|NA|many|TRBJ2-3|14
TGTGCCAGCAGCTTAGACATCGCCACAGATACGCAGTATTTT
CASSLDIATDTQYF
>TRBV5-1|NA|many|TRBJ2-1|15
TGCGCCAGCAGCTTGGTTGGGATCCCCTACAATGAGCAGTTCTTC
CASSLVGIPYNEQFF
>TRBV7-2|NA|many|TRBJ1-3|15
TGTGCCAGCAGCGCCTACAGGGTCTCTGGAAACACCATATATTTT
CASSAYRVSGNTIYF
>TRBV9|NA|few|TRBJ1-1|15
TGTGCCAGCAGCGTAACAGGGAGAGTGAACACTGAAGCTTTCTTT
CASSVTGRVNTEAFF
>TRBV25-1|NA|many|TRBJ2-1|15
TGTGCCAGCAGTGCGCACACTGGAGACTACAATGAGCAGTTCTTC
CASSAHTGDYNEQFF
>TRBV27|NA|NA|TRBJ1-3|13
TGTGCCAGCAGTGCGTTGGACAGAAACACCATATATTTT
CASSALDRNTIYF
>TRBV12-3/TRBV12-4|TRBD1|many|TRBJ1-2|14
TGTGCCAGCAGTTCGGCGGACAGGGGGGATGGCTACACCTTC
CASSSADRGDGYTF
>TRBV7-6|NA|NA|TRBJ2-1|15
TGTGCCAGCAGGGTTAGCGCCAACTCCTACAATGAGCAGTTCTTC
CASRVSANSYNEQFF
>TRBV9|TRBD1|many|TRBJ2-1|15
TGTGCCAGCAGCGTAGACAGGGGATCCCGCGATGAGCAGTTCTTC
CASSVDRGSRDEQFF
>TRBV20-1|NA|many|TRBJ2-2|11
TGCAGTGCCGGAGGGTCCGGGGAGCTGTTTTTT
CSAGGSGELFF
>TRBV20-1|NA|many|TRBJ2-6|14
TGCAGTGCTGGAACAGAGTCTGGGGCCAACGTCCTGACTTTC
CSAGTESGANVLTF
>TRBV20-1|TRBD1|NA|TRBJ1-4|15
TGCAGTGCTAGGGGGACAGGGAAGGGGAGGGAAAAACTGTTTTTT
CSARGTGKGREKLFF
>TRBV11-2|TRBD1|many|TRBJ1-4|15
TGTGCCAGCAGCTCTGAATGGGACAGTAATGAAAAACTGTTTTTT
CASSSEWDSNEKLFF
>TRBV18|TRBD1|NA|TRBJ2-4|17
TGTGCCAGCTCACCTACAGAGACAGGGTGGGTCAAAAACATTCAGTACTTC
CASSPTETGWVKNIQYF
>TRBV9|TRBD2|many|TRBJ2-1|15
TGTGCCAGCAGCACCGGACTAGGACCCAACAATGAGCAGTTCTTC
CASSTGLGPNNEQFF